This T cell receptor beta chain stems from a study of T-cell reconstitution after alpha-beta-depleted transplantation in children. Findings and limits, study-wide: Diversity of TCRbeta at day 60 was high in some patients, arising from surviving recipient T cells and thymic progenitors. Several hundred expanded graft clones reportedly gave rise to the alpha-beta T cells present about two months after transplant.

The TCRbeta library was prepared with unique molecular identifiers. TCRdb reanalysed the PCR reads using MiXCR and keeps one entry per CDR3 protein. The repertoire includes roughly 70,000 distinct CDR3 sequences, just under 5% of them detected once, and 15% to 20% sits in the top ten. This clonotype was seen many times. Its matching antigen is unknown. Sequenced here: PBMCs, mostly from graft donor cells, sampled 180 days after TCRalphabeta/CD19-depleted stem cell transplant. This receptor was identified in a boy under three years old who had a stem cell transplant for acute myeloid leukemia, so the T cells may come from the graft donor.

This CDR3 is CSARAGSPRYEQYF. In nucleotides, the CDR3 is TGCAGTGCTAGAGCGGGATCCCCACGTTACGAGCAGTACTTC. The rearrangement links TRBV20-1 to TRBJ2-7; maybe TRBD2 (5 bases). Trimming cost V 1 base and J 4 bases, with 14 bases left between them. CDR3 size: 14 residues. Germline assignment: CDR1 DFQATT and CDR2 SNEGSKA (reference sequence).